The clone carrying this T cell receptor beta chain was observed a handful of times. Its specificity is not known. One entry per CDR3 protein results from TCRdb running MiXCR on the RACE reads. The sample consists of roughly 360,000 distinct CDR3 sequences, roughly 4.8% of them appearing once. Indicated time point: patch test 1, 2 weeks after DPC sensitization. This sample's treatment: therapeutic diphenylcyclopropenone sensitization with weekly scalp DPC. The data derive from a study of human T cells and chemical hapten exposure. Study summary: Sensitization was performed using 2% DPC on an approximately 2 cm by approximately 2 cm upper inner arm skin site. Weekly diphenylcyclopropenone doses were given to patients' scalps across the approximately 22-week study.

Overall study findings and caveats: Donors, who had alopecia, may show an immune response that differs from healthy people's.

The input for sequencing was whole blood, taken in connection with sensitization to the hapten diphenylcyclopropenone (DPC). The clonotype comes from a woman aged 50 to 60 with alopecia areata. Some clones in this sample may be carry-over from other donors' samples.

The CDR3 DNA sequence: TGTGCCAGTAGTATAATTTTCGGCTACAATGAGCAGTTCTTC. This sequence encodes CASSIIFGYNEQFF. This chain uses TRBV19 with TRBJ2-1; D unresolved. The CDR3 contains 14 residues. The V end was cut by 2 bases, the J end by 3 bases, with 8 bases between. Per germline, CDR1 LNHDA and CDR2 SQIVND (reference sequence).